Listed below are T cell receptor beta chains from one sample, sequenced in a study of control samples from healthy donors and cancer patients. Measured with immunoSEQ multiplex PCR; TCRdb has only the in-frame clones, and not every one. The table has about 120,000 clones, about 87% seen once. The sample consisted of blood. These receptors were taken from a man aged 35-49 years in good health. Both conserved end residues are part of each CDR3. A D gene is named only where the DNA matches it firmly. Rows give clone size only sometimes, using once, few, many, or a class for an expanded clone.

NA	TRBJ1-2	TRBV7-8	NA	TGTGCCAGCACAGCTTACTCACAGAATCCCTATGGCTACACCTTC	CASTAYSQNPYGYTF
NA	TRBJ1-4	TRBV15	TRBD1	TGTGCCACCAGCAGAACGACAGGGGCGTCGACTAATGAAAAACTGTTTTTT	CATSRTTGASTNEKLFF
once	TRBJ2-2	TRBV7-2	NA	TGTGCCAGCAGGATCCACAGGGAATTGAACACCGGGGAGCTGTTTTTT	CASRIHRELNTGELFF
NA	TRBJ1-2	TRBV27	NA	TGTGCCAGCAGTTTATGGGGGGGAGACTATGGCTACACCTTC	CASSLWGGDYGYTF
NA	TRBJ1-1	TRBV18	NA	TGTGCCAGCTCACCACAGGGAGCGGACACTGAAGCTTTCTTT	CASSPQGADTEAFF
NA	TRBJ1-1	TRBV4-3	NA	TGCGCCAGCAGCCCCGGAGTGGAGGGCTGGGCTTTCTTT	CASSPGVEGWAFF
NA	TRBJ1-1	TRBV19	NA	TGTGCCAGTAGTATTGGACAGATGCTAAACACTGAAGCTTTCTTT	CASSIGQMLNTEAFF
once	TRBJ2-3	TRBV7-6	TRBD2	TGTGCCAGCAGCGACAGACTAGCGGGGGGGAAAAGCACAGATACGCAGTATTTT	CASSDRLAGGKSTDTQYF
NA	TRBJ1-2	TRBV4-1	NA	TGCGCCAGCAGCCAAGAAGAAGGAACCTATGGCTACACCTTC	CASSQEEGTYGYTF
NA	TRBJ2-2	TRBV7-3	TRBD1	TGTGCCAGCAGCTTATCAACGACAGGGGACTACACCGGGGAGCTGTTTTTT	CASSLSTTGDYTGELFF
NA	TRBJ2-7	TRBV5-4	NA	TGTGCCAGCAGCTGGGATACCAGCTCCTACGAGCAGTACTTC	CASSWDTSSYEQYF
NA	TRBJ2-3	TRBV3-1/TRBV3-2	NA	TGTGCCAGCAGCAACACAGATACGCAGTATTTT	CASSNTDTQYF
NA	TRBJ1-2	TRBV14	TRBD1	TGTGCCAGCAGCCCGGACAGGGACGGGGGCTACACCTTC	CASSPDRDGGYTF
NA	TRBJ2-7	TRBV7-3	TRBD2	TGTGCCAGCAGCCTTAGCGGGGGGGCCTCATACGAGCAGTACTTC	CASSLSGGASYEQYF
NA	TRBJ1-5	TRBV19	TRBD1	TGTGCCAGTAGTCTTCCGGGACAGAATTTTAATCAGCCCCAGCATTTT	CASSLPGQNFNQPQHF
once	TRBJ1-5	TRBV6-5	NA	TGTGCCAGCAGTTACCTACCGGACGCGAAACAGCCCCAGCATTTT	CASSYLPDAKQPQHF
NA	TRBJ1-1	TRBV5-1	NA	TGCGCCAGCAGCAGCGGACAGCCGAACACTGAAGCTTTCTTT	CASSSGQPNTEAFF
NA	TRBJ1-2	TRBV30	NA	TGTGCCTGGACTGCCTTTAGGGGAAGCAGTTCCTACACCTTC	CAWTAFRGSSSYTF
NA	TRBJ1-1	TRBV23-1	NA	TGCGCCAGCAGTCATCGAGGGGCCTATGACACTGAAGCTTTCTTT	CASSHRGAYDTEAFF
NA	TRBJ2-5	TRBV28	NA	TGTGCCAGCAGCCCCGGGGGTATGGCGGGAAAGACCCAGTACTTC	CASSPGGMAGKTQYF
once	TRBJ2-3	TRBV6-6	TRBD2	TGTGCCAGCAGTTACCTAGGACTAGCGGGGACAGATACGCAGTATTTT	CASSYLGLAGTDTQYF
once	TRBJ2-2	TRBV9	TRBD1	TGTGCCAGCAGCGTAGGGGGACAGGGGGAGTACACCGGGGAGCTGTTTTTT	CASSVGGQGEYTGELFF
NA	TRBJ2-7	TRBV2	NA	TGTGCCAGCAAGGAGTTCTACGAGCAGTACTTC	CASKEFYEQYF
NA	TRBJ2-5	TRBV28	NA	TGTGCCAGCAGACAGGGTCCCCAAGAGACCCAGTACTTC	CASRQGPQETQYF
NA	TRBJ1-4	TRBV20-1	NA	TGCAGTGCTGGGCGTGAAAAACTGTTTTTT	CSAGREKLFF
NA	TRBJ2-6	TRBV28	NA	TGTGCCAGCAGCCGGCCAGACTCTGGGGCCAACGTCCTGACTTTC	CASSRPDSGANVLTF
NA	TRBJ1-4	TRBV5-5	NA	TGTGCCAGCAGCTTGCAGGGTCTTTCTAATGAAAAACTGTTTTTT	CASSLQGLSNEKLFF
NA	TRBJ1-2	TRBV10-3	TRBD1	TGTGCCATCAGTGAGTCAGGACAGGGGCTCACCTTC	CAISESGQGLTF